The rows below give T cell receptor beta chains drawn from one sample of a study of T-cell memory formation after mild COVID-19. TCRdb independently ran MiXCR on the 5' RACE reads; one entry per CDR3 protein. The top ten hold approximately 3.5% of the sample, which has roughly 250,000 distinct CDR3 sequences, less than 20% seen once. The sequenced sample consisted of PBMCs or a T cell subset sorted from them (not recorded which). The receptors originated from a man between 18 and 35 years old who had mild COVID-19 (a few samples of this study predate the infection). Cell type and time point are not known. Both conserved end residues are part of each CDR3. A D gene is named only where the DNA matches it firmly. Expanded clones are given a class, and other clones once, few, many or no size at all.

j_gene,d_gene,v_gene,abundance,CDR3nt,CDR3aa
TRBJ1-1,-,TRBV3-1,-,TGTGCCAGCAGCCAAGGGAATGGGGTAGACACTGAAGCTTTCTTT,CASSQGNGVDTEAFF
TRBJ2-3,TRBD2,TRBV9,few,TGTGCCAGCAGCGTGTTTGGGACTAGCTACGATACGCAGTATTTT,CASSVFGTSYDTQYF
TRBJ2-5,TRBD1,TRBV5-1,many,TGCGCCAGCAGCCCCAGGACAGGGCGAGAGACCCAGTACTTC,CASSPRTGRETQYF
TRBJ2-4,-,TRBV19,-,TGTGCCAGTACTTGGGGCCGCTCCAAAAACATTCAGTACTTC,CASTWGRSKNIQYF
TRBJ1-1,-,TRBV6-1,few,TGTGCCAGCAGCCTCACTTTGAACACTGAAGTTTTCTTT,CASSLTLNTEVFF
TRBJ2-5,-,TRBV10-3,-,TGTGCCATCAGCCGGGTTGGGGAGTACCAAGAGACCCAGTACTTC,CAISRVGEYQETQYF
TRBJ2-5,-,TRBV7-2,few,TGTGCCAGCAGGGGGGTCGTCGAGACCCAGTACTTC,CASRGVVETQYF
TRBJ1-4,-,TRBV29-1,-,TGCAGCGTTGCCGGGAAGGCAACTAATGAAAAACTGTTTTTT,CSVAGKATNEKLFF
TRBJ2-2,-,TRBV7-9,few,TGTGCCAGCAGCCTCCGTGGTCCATCGAACACCGGGGAGCTGTTTTTT,CASSLRGPSNTGELFF
TRBJ1-3,-,TRBV12-3/TRBV12-4,few,TGTGCCAGCAGCTCCGGGGCACACGCTGGAAACACCATATATTTT,CASSSGAHAGNTIYF
TRBJ2-1,TRBD2,TRBV23-1,-,TGCGCCACCGCACACGGGGGGGCTAACAATGAGCAGTTCTTC,CATAHGGANNEQFF
TRBJ2-3,-,TRBV4-3,-,TGCGCCAGCAGCCAAGATTGGGGACGGCCTAGCACAGATACGCAGTATTTT,CASSQDWGRPSTDTQYF
TRBJ2-3,-,TRBV2,-,TGTGCCAGCAGTGAACTCGGCAGGGGCACAGATACGCAGTATTTT,CASSELGRGTDTQYF